This TCR beta chain was captured in a study of cytomegalovirus exposure and HLA in healthy donors. Whole-study findings and limits: It was only CMV serostatus that was available as immune exposure information.

Donors in the study were healthy people who gave bone marrow. The PCR was carried out with 60 Vbeta primers and 13 Jbeta primers. Measured with immunoSEQ multiplex PCR; TCRdb has only the in-frame clones, and not every one. Of about 130,000 clones listed, 75% to 85% are singletons. Turning to this clone: What it recognizes is unknown.

The source of this sequence is a man aged 30 to 45 in good health and CMV-seronegative. The material sequenced was PBMCs.

The CDR3 loop is CAIRARDRGSYEQYF. In DNA form, the CDR3 reads TGTGCCATCAGAGCAAGGGACAGGGGGAGCTACGAGCAGTACTTC. The V call is TRBV10-3, the J call TRBJ2-7; 11 nucleotides match TRBD1. With 6 bases clipped from V and 3 bases from J, the junction kept 7 bases outside the gene matches. The length of the CDR3 is 15 residues. CDR1 is ENHRY, CDR2 SYGVKD, per germline.